This T cell receptor beta chain derives from a study of a mutant IDH1 vaccine in newly diagnosed glioma. This sample's time point: week 11, during vaccination. Vaccination comprised doses that each held 300 ug of mutant IDH1 20-mer peptide, plus topical imiquimod. The repertoire was sequenced with immunoSEQ multiplex PCR; TCRdb's copy has only in-frame clones and lacks some. The table shows 50,000 to 65,000 clones, with roughly 84% occurring only once. As regards this clone: Antigen specificity is unknown.

This CDR3 has 13 residues. Trimming pared 2 bases from V and 3 bases from J, leaving 7 bases between. Germline CDR1 and CDR2: SNHLY and FYNNEI. The V and J genes are TRBV2 and TRBJ1-2, with D hard to call. Source: PBMCs, taken from a glioma patient whose treatment included an IDH1 peptide vaccine. This receptor was obtained from a woman in her 50s with glioma. The chain's CDR3 is CASSEQAYYGYTF. Written as DNA, the CDR3 is TGTGCCAGCAGTGAACAGGCGTACTATGGCTACACCTTC.